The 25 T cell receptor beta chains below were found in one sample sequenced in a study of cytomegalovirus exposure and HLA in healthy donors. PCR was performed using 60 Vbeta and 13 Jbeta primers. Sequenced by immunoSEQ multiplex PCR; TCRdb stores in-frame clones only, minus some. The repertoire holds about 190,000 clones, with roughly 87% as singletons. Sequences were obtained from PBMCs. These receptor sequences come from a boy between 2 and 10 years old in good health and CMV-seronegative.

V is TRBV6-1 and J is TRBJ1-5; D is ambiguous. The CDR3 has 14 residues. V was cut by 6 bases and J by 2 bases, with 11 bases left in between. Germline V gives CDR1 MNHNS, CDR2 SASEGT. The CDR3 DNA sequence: TGTGCCAGCAGGACGGCCCAGGGCAATCAGCCCCAGCATTTT. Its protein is CASRTAQGNQPQHF.

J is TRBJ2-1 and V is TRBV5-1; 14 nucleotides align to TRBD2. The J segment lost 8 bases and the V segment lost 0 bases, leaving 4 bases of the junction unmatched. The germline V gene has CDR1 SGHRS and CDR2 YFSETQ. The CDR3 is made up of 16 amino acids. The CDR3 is CASSLGLAGGRDEQFF. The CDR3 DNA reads TGCGCCAGCAGCTTGGGACTAGCGGGGGGGCGCGATGAGCAGTTCTTC. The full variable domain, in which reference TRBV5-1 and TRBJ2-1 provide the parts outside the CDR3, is KAGVTQTPRYLIKTRGQQVTLSCSPISGHRSVSWYQQTPGQGLQFLFEYFSETQRNKGNFPGRFSGRQFSNSRSEMNVSTLELGDSALYLCASSLGLAGGRDEQFFGPGTRLTVL.

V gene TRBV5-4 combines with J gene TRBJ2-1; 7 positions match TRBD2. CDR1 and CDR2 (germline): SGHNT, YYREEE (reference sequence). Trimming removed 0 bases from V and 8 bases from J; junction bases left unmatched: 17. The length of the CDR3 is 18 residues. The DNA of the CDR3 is TGTGCCAGCAGCTTGGGCCAAGCGGGATTGTGGGTGATGGATGAGCAGTTCTTC. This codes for CASSLGQAGLWVMDEQFF.

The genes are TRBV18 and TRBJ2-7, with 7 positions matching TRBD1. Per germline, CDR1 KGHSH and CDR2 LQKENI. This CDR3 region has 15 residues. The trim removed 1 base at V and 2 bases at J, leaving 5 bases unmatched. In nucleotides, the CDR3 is TGTGCCAGCTCACCACTTGGGACAGATACCTACGAGCAGTACTTC. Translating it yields CASSPLGTDTYEQYF.

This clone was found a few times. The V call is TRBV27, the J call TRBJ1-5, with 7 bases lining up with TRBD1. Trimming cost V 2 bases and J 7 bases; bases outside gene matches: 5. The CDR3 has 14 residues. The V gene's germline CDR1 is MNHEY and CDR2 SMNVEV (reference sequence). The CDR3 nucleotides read TGTGCCAGCAGTTTAAGGCAGGGGGACCAGCCCCAGCATTTT. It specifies CASSLRQGDQPQHF.

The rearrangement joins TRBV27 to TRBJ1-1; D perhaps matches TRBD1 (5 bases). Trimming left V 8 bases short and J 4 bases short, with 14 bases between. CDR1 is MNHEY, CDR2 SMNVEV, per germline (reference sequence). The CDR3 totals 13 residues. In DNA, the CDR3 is TGTGCCAGCGGCCCCACGGGGGGCACTGAAGCTTTCTTT. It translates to CASGPTGGTEAFF.

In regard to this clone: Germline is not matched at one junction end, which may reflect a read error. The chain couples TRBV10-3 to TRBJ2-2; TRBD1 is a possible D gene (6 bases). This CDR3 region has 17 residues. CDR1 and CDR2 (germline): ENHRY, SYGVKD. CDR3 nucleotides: TGTGCCATCACTGAGGACAGCCGATTCGCGAACACCGGGGAGCTGTTTTTT. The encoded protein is CAITEDSRFANTGELFF.

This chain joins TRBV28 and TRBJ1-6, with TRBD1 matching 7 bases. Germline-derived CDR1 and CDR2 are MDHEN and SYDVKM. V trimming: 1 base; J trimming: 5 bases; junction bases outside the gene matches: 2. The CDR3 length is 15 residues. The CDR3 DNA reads TGTGCCAGCAGTTTATTGACAGGGAATAATTCACCCCTCCACTTT. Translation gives CASSLLTGNNSPLHF.

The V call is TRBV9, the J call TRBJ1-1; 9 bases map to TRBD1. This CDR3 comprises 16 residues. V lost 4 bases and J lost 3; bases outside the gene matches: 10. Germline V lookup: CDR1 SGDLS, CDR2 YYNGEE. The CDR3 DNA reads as TGTGCCAGCAGCTCCGGGGGACAGGGAACGTACACTGAAGCTTTCTTT. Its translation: CASSSGGQGTYTEAFF.

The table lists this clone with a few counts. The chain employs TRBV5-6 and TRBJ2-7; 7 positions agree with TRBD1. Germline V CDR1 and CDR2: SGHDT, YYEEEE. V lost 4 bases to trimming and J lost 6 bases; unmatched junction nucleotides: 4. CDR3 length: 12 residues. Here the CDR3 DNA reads TGTGCCAGCAGCCGCCCAGGGGGCGAGCAGTACTTC. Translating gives CASSRPGGEQYF.

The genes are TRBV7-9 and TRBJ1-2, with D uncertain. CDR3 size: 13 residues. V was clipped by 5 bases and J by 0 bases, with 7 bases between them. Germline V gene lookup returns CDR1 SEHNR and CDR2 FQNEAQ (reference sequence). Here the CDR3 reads CASSAPSNYGYTF. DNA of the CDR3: TGTGCCAGCAGCGCGCCTTCTAACTATGGCTACACCTTC.

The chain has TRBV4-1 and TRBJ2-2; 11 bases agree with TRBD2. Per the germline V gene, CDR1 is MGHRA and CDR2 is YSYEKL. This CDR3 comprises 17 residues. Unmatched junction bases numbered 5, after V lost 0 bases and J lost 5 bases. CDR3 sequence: CASSQDLASGRTGELFF. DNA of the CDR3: TGCGCCAGCAGCCAAGATCTTGCTAGCGGGAGGACCGGGGAGCTGTTTTTT.

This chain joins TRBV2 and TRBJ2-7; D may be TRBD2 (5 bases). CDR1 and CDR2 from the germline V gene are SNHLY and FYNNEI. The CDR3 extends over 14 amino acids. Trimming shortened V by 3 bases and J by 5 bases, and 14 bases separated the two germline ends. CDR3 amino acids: CASSDRAGTDEQYF. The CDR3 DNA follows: TGTGCCAGCAGTGATCGTGCGGGTACCGACGAGCAGTACTTC.

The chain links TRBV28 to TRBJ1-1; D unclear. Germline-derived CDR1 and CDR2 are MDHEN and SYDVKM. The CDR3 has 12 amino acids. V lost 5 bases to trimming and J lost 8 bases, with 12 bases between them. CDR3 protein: CASSLRLWEAFF. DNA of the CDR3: TGTGCCAGCAGTCTCCGACTTTGGGAAGCTTTCTTT.

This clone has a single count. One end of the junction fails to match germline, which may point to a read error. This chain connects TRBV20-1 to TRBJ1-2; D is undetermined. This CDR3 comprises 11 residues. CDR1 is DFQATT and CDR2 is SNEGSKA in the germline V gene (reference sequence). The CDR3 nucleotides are TGCAGTGCTAGAGAATGGGAGGGCGTCCCCTTC. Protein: CSAREWEGVPF.

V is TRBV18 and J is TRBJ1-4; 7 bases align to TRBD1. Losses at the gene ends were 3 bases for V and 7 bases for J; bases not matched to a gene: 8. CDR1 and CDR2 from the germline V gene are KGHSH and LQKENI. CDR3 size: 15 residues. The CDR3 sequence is CASSPSTGMVEKLFF. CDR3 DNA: TGTGCCAGCTCACCGTCGACAGGGATGGTTGAAAAACTGTTTTTT.

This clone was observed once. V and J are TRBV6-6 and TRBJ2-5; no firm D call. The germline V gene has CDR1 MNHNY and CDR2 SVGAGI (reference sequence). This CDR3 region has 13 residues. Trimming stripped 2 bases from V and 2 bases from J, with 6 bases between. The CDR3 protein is CASSYNTQETQYF. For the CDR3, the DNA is TGTGCCAGCAGTTACAACACACAAGAGACCCAGTACTTC.

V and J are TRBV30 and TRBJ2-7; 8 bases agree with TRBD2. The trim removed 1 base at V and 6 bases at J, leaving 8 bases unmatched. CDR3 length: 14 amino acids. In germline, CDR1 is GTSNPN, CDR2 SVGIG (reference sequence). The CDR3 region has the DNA TGTGCCTGGAGTGCCCCCACGGGAGGGAGCGAGCAGTACTTC. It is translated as CAWSAPTGGSEQYF.

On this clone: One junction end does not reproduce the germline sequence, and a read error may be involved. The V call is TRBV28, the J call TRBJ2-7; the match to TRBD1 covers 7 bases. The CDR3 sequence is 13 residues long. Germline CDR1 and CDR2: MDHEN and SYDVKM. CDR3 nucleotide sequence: TGTGCCACCAGTCCGGGACAGCAGTACGAGCAGTACTTC. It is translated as CATSPGQQYEQYF.

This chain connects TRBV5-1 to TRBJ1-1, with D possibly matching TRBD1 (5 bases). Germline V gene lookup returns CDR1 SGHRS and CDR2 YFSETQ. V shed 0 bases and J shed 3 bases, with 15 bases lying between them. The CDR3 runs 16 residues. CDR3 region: CASSLEAGTFDTEAFF. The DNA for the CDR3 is TGCGCCAGCAGCTTGGAAGCGGGGACTTTCGACACTGAAGCTTTCTTT.

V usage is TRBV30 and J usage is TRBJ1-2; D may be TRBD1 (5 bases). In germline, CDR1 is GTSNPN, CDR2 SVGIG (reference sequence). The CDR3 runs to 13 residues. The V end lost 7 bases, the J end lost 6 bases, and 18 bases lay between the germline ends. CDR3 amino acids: CAFRRGGEDGYTF. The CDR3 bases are TGTGCCTTCCGGCGTGGAGGGGAGGATGGCTACACCTTC.

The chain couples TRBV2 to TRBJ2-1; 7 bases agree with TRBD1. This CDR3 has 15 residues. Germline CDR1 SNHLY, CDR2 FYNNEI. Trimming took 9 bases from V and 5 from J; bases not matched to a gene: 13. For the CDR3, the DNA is TGTGCCAGTCTTCCGGGACAGTCGATTAACAATGAGCAGTTCTTC. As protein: CASLPGQSINNEQFF.

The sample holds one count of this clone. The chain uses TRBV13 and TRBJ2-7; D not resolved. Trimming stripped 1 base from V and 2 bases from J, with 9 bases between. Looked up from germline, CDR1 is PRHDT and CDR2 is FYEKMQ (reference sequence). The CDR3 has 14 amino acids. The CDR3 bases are TGTGCCAGCAGCTTAGCTCGAGCCACCTACGAGCAGTACTTC. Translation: CASSLARATYEQYF.

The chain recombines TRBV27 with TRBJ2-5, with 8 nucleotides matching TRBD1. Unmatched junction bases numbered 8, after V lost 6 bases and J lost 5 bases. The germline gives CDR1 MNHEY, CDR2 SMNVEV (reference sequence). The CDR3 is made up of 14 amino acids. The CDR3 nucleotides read TGTGCCAGCAGGAGGACAGGGTCAGGGGAGACCCAGTACTTC. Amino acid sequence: CASRRTGSGETQYF.

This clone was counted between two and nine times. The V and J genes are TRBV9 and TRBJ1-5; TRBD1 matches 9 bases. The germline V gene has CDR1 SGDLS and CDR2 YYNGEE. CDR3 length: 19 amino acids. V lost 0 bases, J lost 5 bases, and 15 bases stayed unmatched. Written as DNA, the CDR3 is TGTGCCAGCAGCGTAGTTGTCCAACCAAAACAGGGGGCGCATCAGCCCCAGCATTTT. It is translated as CASSVVVQPKQGAHQPQHF.